The rows below give T cell receptor beta chains drawn from one sample of a study of blood T cell repertoires in COVID-19. Libraries were prepared by immunoSEQ multiplex PCR; TCRdb keeps only in-frame clonotypes and omits some of them. The data hold under 55,000 clones, with 82% observed a single time. The sequenced material came from peripheral blood. The receptors originated from a human donor in a cohort sampled during active COVID-19. Both conserved end residues are part of each CDR3. The order of the fields is V gene, clone size, J gene, D gene, CDR3 length, CDR3 DNA, CDR3 protein. The D gene is left open where the match is weak. The size field is filled for only some rows; it gives once, few, many or a size class.

>TRBV15|few|TRBJ2-7|TRBD2|18
TGTGCCACCAGCAGAGTGGGCTCTAGCGGGCGGAGCTCCTACGAGCAGTACTTC
CATSRVGSSGRSSYEQYF
>TRBV5-1|once|TRBJ2-5|-|12
TGCGCCAGCAGCTTGGCAGAAGAGACCCAGTACTTC
CASSLAEETQYF
>TRBV6-4|-|TRBJ2-1|TRBD1|15
TGTGCCAGCAGCGCAGCGGGACAGGGGCGGAATGAGCAGTTCTTC
CASSAAGQGRNEQFF
>TRBV2|-|TRBJ2-7|-|13
TGTGCCAGCACCGAATACTTCTCCTACGAGCAGTACTTC
CASTEYFSYEQYF
>TRBV19|-|TRBJ2-1|TRBD2|16
TGTGCCAGTAGTATTCTGGGGGGGAGGGTGTACAATGAGCAGTTCTTC
CASSILGGRVYNEQFF
>TRBV12-3/TRBV12-4|-|TRBJ2-7|-|12
TGTGCCAGCAGGGACGCGGGCTACGAGCAGTACTTC
CASRDAGYEQYF
>TRBV12-3/TRBV12-4|-|TRBJ2-3|-|12
TGTGCCAGCAGTCGACTAACAGATACGCAGTATTTT
CASSRLTDTQYF
>TRBV18|-|TRBJ2-5|TRBD2|14
TGTGCCAGCTCACCGACTAGCGGGAGCGAGACCCAGTACTTC
CASSPTSGSETQYF
>TRBV6-5|-|TRBJ2-2|TRBD1|14
TGTGCCAGCATGGGACAGGGTCTCGCCGGGGAGCTGTTTTTT
CASMGQGLAGELFF
>TRBV7-9|-|TRBJ2-1|TRBD2|15
TGTGCCAGCAGCCCGGGACTAGCGGTGTACAATGAGCAGTTCTTC
CASSPGLAVYNEQFF
>TRBV18|-|TRBJ1-3|TRBD1|17
TGTGCCAGCTCACCACCGACAGGGGCGAACTCTGGAAACACCATATATTTT
CASSPPTGANSGNTIYF
>TRBV9|-|TRBJ2-7|TRBD2|16
TGTGCCAGCAGCGCCCAACCGACTAGCGGGAGAACCGAGCAGTACTTC
CASSAQPTSGRTEQYF
>TRBV29-1|-|TRBJ2-3|TRBD1|13
TGCAGCGTTTCCGGGACAGGTCGAGATACGCAGTATTTT
CSVSGTGRDTQYF
>TRBV28|few|TRBJ2-3|TRBD2|15
TGTGCCAGCAGTGAGCTAGCGGGAAGCACAGATACGCAGTATTTT
CASSELAGSTDTQYF
>TRBV18|-|TRBJ2-1|TRBD2|17
TGTGCCAGCTCCCCCCGGACTAGCGGATTCACCTACAATGAGCAGTTCTTC
CASSPRTSGFTYNEQFF
>TRBV5-1|-|TRBJ1-1|TRBD1|14
TGCGCCAGCACCCCCGGGACAGGGAACACTGAAGCTTTCTTT
CASTPGTGNTEAFF
>TRBV11-2|once|TRBJ2-7|-|15
TGTGCCAGCAGCCCGCTAAACGGTTACTCCTACGAGCAGTACTTC
CASSPLNGYSYEQYF
>TRBV9|few|TRBJ2-6|TRBD2|18
TGTGCCAGCAGCGCCTCAGAGGCGGGAGGATCTGGGGCCAACGTCCTGACTTTC
CASSASEAGGSGANVLTF
>TRBV3-1/TRBV3-2|-|TRBJ1-1|-|14
TGTGCCAGCAGCCAAGGGGAGGGTGGCACTGAAGCTTTCTTT
CASSQGEGGTEAFF
>TRBV7-8|few|TRBJ2-4|-|16
TGTGCCAGCAGCCAACCTTTGCGGCTAGCCAAAAACATTCAGTACTTC
CASSQPLRLAKNIQYF
>TRBV5-1|-|TRBJ2-1|TRBD2|17
TGCGCCAGCGCTCCGGGAGTAGCGGGGGGACTGTACAATGAGCAGTTCTTC
CASAPGVAGGLYNEQFF
>TRBV3-1/TRBV3-2|-|TRBJ2-2|-|14
TGTGCCAGCGTGCGAGGGACGAACACCGGGGAGCTGTTTTTT
CASVRGTNTGELFF
>TRBV30|-|TRBJ1-2|TRBD1|13
TGTGCCTGGAGTGTGTACAGGGGTGAAGGCTACACCTTC
CAWSVYRGEGYTF
>TRBV6-1|-|TRBJ2-2|TRBD2|20
TGTGCCAGCAGTGGTTGGGAGACTAGCGGGACGGAACTGGTGGTGGGGGAGCTGTTTTTT
CASSGWETSGTELVVGELFF
>TRBV18|-|TRBJ2-1|-|14
TGTGCCAGCTCACCTGGGCAGGGGATCGATGAGCAGTTCTTC
CASSPGQGIDEQFF
>TRBV28|once|TRBJ1-2|-|11
TGTGCCAGCAGTGTACAGGATGGCTACACCTTC
CASSVQDGYTF